This T cell receptor beta chain was found in a study of blood T cell repertoires in COVID-19 (dated by TCRdb to the early 2020s). Turning to the overall study: Samples from collaborators originated in the United States, Italy and Spain and spanned both the acute and convalescent phases of COVID-19. Samples came from the ongoing ImmuneRACE study (first 160 participants) plus 1,254 subjects from 6 global collaborators. Sample metadata almost always included a de-identified subject ID, COVID-19 status, age in years and sex. The dataset comprised deeply sampled blood TCRbeta repertoires from subjects exposed to, actively infected with, or recovered from COVID-19. Where available, HLA class I and class II types were obtained from metadata supplied by the sample provider rather than from assay-based typing. The repertoires were released in a freely available public database meant as a resource for research on the immune response to SARS-CoV-2. The prospective study material was composed of cDNA or gDNA derived from T cells, B-cell-depleted T cells, or PBMCs. The paper's findings and limits, for the study overall: The amount of clinical and demographic metadata varied by source and participant and was provided uncurated.

TCRbeta CDR3 regions were amplified from genomic DNA using the immunoSEQ Assay, a bias-controlled multiplex PCR. In the source study's methods: The number of nucleated cells in each sample was estimated from the amplification of reference gene primers within the assay. To quantify the absolute abundance of each unique TCRbeta CDR3 rearrangement, sequence reads were collapsed and filtered. For each sample, productive Simpson clonality was calculated as the square root of Simpson's diversity index over productive rearrangements. Entries here come from immuneACCESS through TCRdb and include only in-frame sequences with V and J called. Some clones fail to appear in such tables; in the studies checked, an unresolved V gene covers under half of the shortfall, and the cause of the remainder is unknown. V and J calls and clone size follow that table, whereas D and trimming were derived from the DNA. Here the sample has approximately 92,000 clones; 60% to 85% occur a single time. About 8.4% of the sample is held by the ten biggest clonotypes.

V loses 0 bases, J loses 7 bases, and the germline ends lie 15 bases apart. From a lookup of the germline V gene (reference sequence), CDR1 and CDR2 are LGHDT and YNNKEL. The CDR3 sequence holds 15 residues, the cysteine and phenylalanine included. This entry keeps only the CDR3 DNA: 45 bases, framed from base 1. A second Seattle source provided samples from volunteer blood donors who had recovered from COVID-19. Whole blood was collected in K2EDTA tubes by collaborating institutions according to the institutions' own protocols. Collaborator samples were shipped for TCRbeta analysis as frozen whole blood, isolated PBMCs, or DNA extracted from either sample type. A word on this clone: Its cognate antigen has yet to be identified. It has no much larger one-base neighbor in the sample; base qualities were not kept.

The source material was peripheral blood. The chain employs TRBV3-1 (or the pseudogene TRBV3-2) and TRBJ2-5; D gene: possibly TRBD2, on 5 matching bases. The clonotype comes from a man in his forties or fifties who had recovered from COVID-19. The DNA sequence is as follows: TGTGCCAGCAGCCAAGAGAGAGGGCCTGGGAGGACCCAGTACTTC. Its coded protein is CASSQERGPGRTQYF.